The rows below give T cell receptor beta chains drawn from one sample of a study of blood T cell repertoires in COVID-19. Sequencing used immunoSEQ multiplex PCR; TCRdb keeps in-frame clones, though not all of them. The data contain around 340,000 clones, approximately 86% of them seen just once; the ten biggest clones take up under 8.5%. The source material was peripheral blood. The receptors here all came from an older woman with COVID-19, enrolled during active disease. Both conserved end residues are trimmed from each CDR3. The order of the fields is V gene, J gene, CDR3 protein.

v_call: TRBV5-5; j_call: TRBJ1-3; cdr3_aa: ASSQTGTGNTIY
v_call: TRBV5-1; j_call: TRBJ1-1; cdr3_aa: ASSLAIGADTEAF
v_call: TRBV7-3; j_call: TRBJ2-3; cdr3_aa: ASSFLRGVGTDTQY
v_call: TRBV19; j_call: TRBJ1-1; cdr3_aa: ASSISTRGGESF
v_call: TRBV14; j_call: TRBJ2-1; cdr3_aa: ASSRRGTSGYNEQF
v_call: TRBV7-3; j_call: TRBJ2-2; cdr3_aa: ASSLMSSSVTGELF
v_call: TRBV25-1; j_call: TRBJ2-2; cdr3_aa: ASSDLAGGNTGELF
v_call: TRBV7-2; j_call: TRBJ1-1; cdr3_aa: ASSLASGWTEAF
v_call: TRBV5-1; j_call: TRBJ2-3; cdr3_aa: ASSLEAQRGTGTDTQY
v_call: TRBV11-3; j_call: TRBJ2-3; cdr3_aa: ASSSPGRRDTDTQY
v_call: TRBV5-6; j_call: TRBJ2-7; cdr3_aa: ASSLMTGVEQY
v_call: TRBV7-9; j_call: TRBJ2-1; cdr3_aa: ASSSAVGKRGF
v_call: TRBV2; j_call: TRBJ2-1; cdr3_aa: ASNRGFDNEQF
v_call: TRBV7-2; j_call: TRBJ2-7; cdr3_aa: ASSLASGPYEQY
v_call: TRBV5-1; j_call: TRBJ2-7; cdr3_aa: ASSLGTAEQY
v_call: TRBV4-3; j_call: TRBJ2-1; cdr3_aa: ASSQDYNSGIYNEQF
v_call: TRBV7-9; j_call: TRBJ2-1; cdr3_aa: ASSGRLAGGTYNEQF
v_call: TRBV27; j_call: TRBJ1-1; cdr3_aa: ASSFQLNTEAF
v_call: TRBV6-2/TRBV6-3; j_call: TRBJ1-5; cdr3_aa: ASSGTGMSNQPQH
v_call: TRBV7-2; j_call: TRBJ2-1; cdr3_aa: ASSLVATGGVNEQF
v_call: TRBV21-1; j_call: TRBJ1-1; cdr3_aa: ASSPPGGHRFFMNTEAF
v_call: TRBV10-2; j_call: TRBJ2-7; cdr3_aa: ASSEPRVSYEQY
v_call: TRBV27; j_call: TRBJ2-1; cdr3_aa: ASSLRGSSYNEQF
v_call: TRBV11-2; j_call: TRBJ1-3; cdr3_aa: ASSLERGNTIY
v_call: TRBV6-6; j_call: TRBJ1-4; cdr3_aa: ASRALTGPNEKLF
v_call: TRBV7-9; j_call: TRBJ1-1; cdr3_aa: ASSPHQAGTEAF
v_call: TRBV7-2; j_call: TRBJ2-7; cdr3_aa: ASSSLTGLAVYEQY
v_call: TRBV30; j_call: TRBJ1-1; cdr3_aa: AWAGQQNTEAF
v_call: TRBV19; j_call: TRBJ1-1; cdr3_aa: ASSIDLTMNTEAF
v_call: TRBV3-1/TRBV3-2; j_call: TRBJ2-7; cdr3_aa: ASSQERGYEQY
v_call: TRBV6-5; j_call: TRBJ1-1; cdr3_aa: ASSNSGLRTEAF
v_call: TRBV2; j_call: TRBJ1-3; cdr3_aa: ASSRDSSGNTIY
v_call: TRBV19; j_call: TRBJ1-3; cdr3_aa: ASRRREAGNTIY
v_call: TRBV3-1/TRBV3-2; j_call: TRBJ2-2; cdr3_aa: ASSPDEVTGELF
v_call: TRBV7-7; j_call: TRBJ2-1; cdr3_aa: ASSPETVSYNEQF
v_call: TRBV10-2; j_call: TRBJ2-5; cdr3_aa: ASRLGLAGETQY
v_call: TRBV30; j_call: TRBJ2-5; cdr3_aa: AWSWDTTQETQY
v_call: TRBV18; j_call: TRBJ1-2; cdr3_aa: ASSPPTGGDAYT
v_call: TRBV10-3; j_call: TRBJ2-5; cdr3_aa: AIRGLAGGYQETQY
v_call: TRBV19; j_call: TRBJ2-1; cdr3_aa: ASSIAARFYNEQF
v_call: TRBV5-4; j_call: TRBJ2-3; cdr3_aa: ASRPGTPTSTDTQY
v_call: TRBV4-2; j_call: TRBJ2-1; cdr3_aa: ASSQDGSGDSYNEQF
v_call: TRBV5-6; j_call: TRBJ1-1; cdr3_aa: ASSRQGRDTEAF
v_call: TRBV7-7; j_call: TRBJ1-6; cdr3_aa: ASSLTQNSPLH
v_call: TRBV4-1; j_call: TRBJ2-5; cdr3_aa: ASSYRWGQGAEGTQY
v_call: TRBV27; j_call: TRBJ2-3; cdr3_aa: ASSLSRGLATDTQY
v_call: TRBV18; j_call: TRBJ2-5; cdr3_aa: ASSPPAGTPNQETQY
v_call: TRBV7-9; j_call: TRBJ1-2; cdr3_aa: ASTSRVLDGYT
v_call: TRBV6-6; j_call: TRBJ1-1; cdr3_aa: ASSQQGSTEAF
v_call: TRBV11-3; j_call: TRBJ1-1; cdr3_aa: ASSLGPEAF
v_call: TRBV3-1/TRBV3-2; j_call: TRBJ1-2; cdr3_aa: ASSQLSRGSGYT